The clone carrying this T cell receptor (beta chain) has only a few counts. Its specificity is unknown. Using CD45RO/CCR7/CD25/CD127/CD95/CD27, CD4+ naive, central memory, regulatory and stem cell-like memory cells were sorted. The data originate from a study of beta chain features in type 1 diabetes. The investigators reverse transcribed all of the isolated RNA, so they sequenced expressed TCRB transcripts. Produced via immunoSEQ multiplex PCR; TCRdb's table is partial and in-frame only. The repertoire holds 350,000 to 450,000 clones, with roughly 13% as singletons. Germline assignment: CDR1 SQVTM and CDR2 ANQGSEA. Trimming took off 5 bases at V and 1 base at J, with 24 bases between the two ends. The CDR3 sequence is 17 residues long. Overall study findings and caveats: Naive, central memory and regulatory TCRB repertoires appeared more similar among patients than healthy donors.

The genes are TRBV29-1 and TRBJ2-7; perhaps TRBD2 as D (6 bases). Material for sequencing was naive CD4+ T cells from blood. This clonotype originated in a man aged 30 to 39 in good health. Written as DNA, the CDR3 is TGCAGCGTTACCTCCCCGGCCGGGACGGGGGTGTCCTACGAGCAGTACTTC. It is translated as CSVTSPAGTGVSYEQYF.